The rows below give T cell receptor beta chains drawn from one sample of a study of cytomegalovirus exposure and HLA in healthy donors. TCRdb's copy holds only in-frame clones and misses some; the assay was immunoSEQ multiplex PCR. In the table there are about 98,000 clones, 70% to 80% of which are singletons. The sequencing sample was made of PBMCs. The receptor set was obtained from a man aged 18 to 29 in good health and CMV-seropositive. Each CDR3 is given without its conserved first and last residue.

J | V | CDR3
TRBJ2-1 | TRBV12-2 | ASRSLAGSLNEQF
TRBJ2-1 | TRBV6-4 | ASSDSGGGYNEQF
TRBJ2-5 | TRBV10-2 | ASSGGTSGAPQY
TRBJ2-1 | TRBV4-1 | ASSQDRLAGDEQF
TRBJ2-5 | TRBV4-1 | ASSLPTGNSETQY
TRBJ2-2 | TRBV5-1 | ASSLTGGHTGELF
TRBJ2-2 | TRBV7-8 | ASSLFGLAGGFTGELF
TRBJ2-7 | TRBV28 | ASSSGFDEQY
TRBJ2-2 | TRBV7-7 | ASSLLAGEAGELF
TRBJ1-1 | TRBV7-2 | ASSLLRAALGNTEAF
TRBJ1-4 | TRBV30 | AWRLQGEKLF
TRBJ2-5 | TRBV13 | ASSLLAGGQETQY
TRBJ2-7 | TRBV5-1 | ASSYGLAGGSYEQY
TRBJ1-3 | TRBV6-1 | ASSGRVTSGNTIY
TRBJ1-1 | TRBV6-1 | ASSEVGGGTEAF
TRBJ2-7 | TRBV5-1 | ASSLGQGDYEQY
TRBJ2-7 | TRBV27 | ASSLGESYEQY
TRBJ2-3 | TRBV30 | AWLRGRTDTQY
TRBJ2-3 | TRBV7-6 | ASSLDGLSTDTQY
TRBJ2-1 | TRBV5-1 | ASSFPGNEQF
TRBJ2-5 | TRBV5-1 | ASSAQETQY
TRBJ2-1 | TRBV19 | ASSDDRGYYNEQF
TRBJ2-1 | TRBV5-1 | ASSLLAGGQLNEQF
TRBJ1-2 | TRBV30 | AWFKGGYGYT
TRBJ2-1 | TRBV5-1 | ASSLGTSAHEQF
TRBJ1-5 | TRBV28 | ASSRAVGTGHQPQH
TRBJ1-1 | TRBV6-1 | ASSHRRVQYTEAF
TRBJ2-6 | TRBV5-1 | ASSFVQFSPGANVLT